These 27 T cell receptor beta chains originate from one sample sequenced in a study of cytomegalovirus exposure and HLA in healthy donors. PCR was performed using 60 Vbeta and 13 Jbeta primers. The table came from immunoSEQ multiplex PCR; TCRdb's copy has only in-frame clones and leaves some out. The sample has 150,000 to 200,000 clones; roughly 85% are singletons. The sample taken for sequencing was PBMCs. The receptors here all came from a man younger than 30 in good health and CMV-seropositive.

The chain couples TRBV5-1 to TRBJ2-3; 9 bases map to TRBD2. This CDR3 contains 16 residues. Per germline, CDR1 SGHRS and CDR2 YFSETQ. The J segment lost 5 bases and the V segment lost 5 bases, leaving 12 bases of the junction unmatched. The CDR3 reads CASRRTPGLALDTQYF. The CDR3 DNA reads TGCGCCAGCAGGCGTACTCCGGGACTAGCCCTAGATACGCAGTATTTT.

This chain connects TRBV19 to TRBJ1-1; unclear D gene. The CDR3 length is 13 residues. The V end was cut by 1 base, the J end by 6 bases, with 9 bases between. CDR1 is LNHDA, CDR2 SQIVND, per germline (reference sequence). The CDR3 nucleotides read TGTGCCAGTAGTATAGCGGGGTGGGCTGAAGCTTTCTTT. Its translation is CASSIAGWAEAFF.

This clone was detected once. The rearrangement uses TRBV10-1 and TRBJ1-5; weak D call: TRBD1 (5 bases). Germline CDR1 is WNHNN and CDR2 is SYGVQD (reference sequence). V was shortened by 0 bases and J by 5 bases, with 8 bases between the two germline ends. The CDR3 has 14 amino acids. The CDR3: CASSESGGYQPQHF. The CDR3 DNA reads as TGCGCCAGCAGTGAGTCGGGGGGGTATCAGCCCCAGCATTTT.

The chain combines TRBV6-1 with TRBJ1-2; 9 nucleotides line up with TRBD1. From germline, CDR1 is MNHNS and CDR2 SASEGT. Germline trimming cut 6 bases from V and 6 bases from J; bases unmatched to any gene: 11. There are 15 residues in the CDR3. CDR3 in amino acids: CASRAGRTGEDGYTF. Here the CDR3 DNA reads TGTGCCAGCAGGGCTGGCCGGACAGGGGAAGATGGCTACACCTTC.

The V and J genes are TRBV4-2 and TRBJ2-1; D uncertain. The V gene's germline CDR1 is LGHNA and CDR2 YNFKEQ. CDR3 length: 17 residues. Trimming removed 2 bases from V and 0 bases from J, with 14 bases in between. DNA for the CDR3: TGTGCCAGCAGCCAATCTTTGACTGGCAGCTCCTACAATGAGCAGTTCTTC. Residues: CASSQSLTGSSYNEQFF.

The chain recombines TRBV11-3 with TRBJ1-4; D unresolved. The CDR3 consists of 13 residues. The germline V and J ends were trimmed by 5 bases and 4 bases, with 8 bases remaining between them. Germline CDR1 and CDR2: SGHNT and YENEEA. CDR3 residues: CASSLGVNEKLFF. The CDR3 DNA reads TGTGCCAGCAGCCTAGGCGTTAATGAAAAACTGTTTTTT.

CDR3 coding DNA: TGCAGCGGAGGGTTGGAGACCCAGTACTTC. This sequence encodes CSGGLETQYF. The genes are TRBV29-1 and TRBJ2-5; a possible D gene is TRBD2 (5 bases). Germline CDR1 SQVTM, CDR2 ANQGSEA. The CDR3 contains 10 residues. The ends were cut back, 7 bases at V and 5 bases at J, with 8 bases in the middle. The entire variable domain, with the rest obtained from reference TRBV29-1 and TRBJ2-5, is as follows: SAVISQKPSRDICQRGTSLTIQCQVDSQVTMMFWYRQQPGQSLTLIATANQGSEATYESGFVIDKFPISRPNLTFSTLTVSNMSPEDSSIYLCSGGLETQYFGPGTRLLVL.

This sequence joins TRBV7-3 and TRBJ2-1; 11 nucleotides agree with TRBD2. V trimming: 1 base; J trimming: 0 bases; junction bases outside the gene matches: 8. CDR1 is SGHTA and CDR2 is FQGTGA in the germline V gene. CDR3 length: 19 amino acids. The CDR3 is CASSLIAGGIFSSYNEQFF. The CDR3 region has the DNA TGTGCCAGCAGCTTAATAGCGGGGGGGATCTTTAGCTCCTACAATGAGCAGTTCTTC. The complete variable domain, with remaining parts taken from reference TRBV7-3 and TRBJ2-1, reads GAGVSQTPSNKVTEKGKYVELRCDPISGHTALYWYRQSLGQGPEFLIYFQGTGAADDSGLPNDRFFAVRPEGSVSTLKIQRTERGDSAVYLCASSLIAGGIFSSYNEQFFGPGTRLTVL.

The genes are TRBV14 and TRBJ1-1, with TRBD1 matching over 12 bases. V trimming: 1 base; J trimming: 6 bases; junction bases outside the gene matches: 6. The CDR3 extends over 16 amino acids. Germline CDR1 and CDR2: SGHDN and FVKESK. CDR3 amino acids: CASSQVGQGASSEAFF. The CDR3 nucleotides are TGTGCCAGCAGCCAAGTGGGACAGGGGGCAAGTTCTGAAGCTTTCTTT.

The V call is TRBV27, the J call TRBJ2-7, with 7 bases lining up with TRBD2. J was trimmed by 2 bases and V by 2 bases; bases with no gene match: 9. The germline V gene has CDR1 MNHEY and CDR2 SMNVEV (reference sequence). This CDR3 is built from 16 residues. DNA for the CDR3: TGTGCCAGCAGTTTAACCGGTGCGGCGGGGGCCTACGAGCAGTACTTC. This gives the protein CASSLTGAAGAYEQYF.

The CDR3: CASSQDVTGAERELFF. The CDR3 bases are TGTGCCAGCAGCCAAGATGTGACAGGGGCTGAGAGGGAGCTGTTTTTT. The chain combines TRBV14 with TRBJ2-2, with 8 bases that match TRBD1. Per the germline V gene, CDR1 is SGHDN and CDR2 is FVKESK. This CDR3 spans 16 amino acids. After removal of 0 bases from V and 9 bases from J, the junction contained 9 bases not matched to a gene.

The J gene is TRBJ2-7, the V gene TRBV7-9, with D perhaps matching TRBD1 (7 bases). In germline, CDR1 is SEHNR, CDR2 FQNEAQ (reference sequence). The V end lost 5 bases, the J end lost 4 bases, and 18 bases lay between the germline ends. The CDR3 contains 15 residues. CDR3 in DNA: TGTGCCAGCAGCCTGCCCAGGGGGGTGGGATACGAGCAGTACTTC. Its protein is CASSLPRGVGYEQYF.

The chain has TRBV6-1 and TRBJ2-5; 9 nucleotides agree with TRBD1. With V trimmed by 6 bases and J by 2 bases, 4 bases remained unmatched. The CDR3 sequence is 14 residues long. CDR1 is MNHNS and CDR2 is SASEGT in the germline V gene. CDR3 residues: CASSPTGGQETQYF. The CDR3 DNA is TGTGCCAGCAGCCCGACAGGGGGACAAGAGACCCAGTACTTC.

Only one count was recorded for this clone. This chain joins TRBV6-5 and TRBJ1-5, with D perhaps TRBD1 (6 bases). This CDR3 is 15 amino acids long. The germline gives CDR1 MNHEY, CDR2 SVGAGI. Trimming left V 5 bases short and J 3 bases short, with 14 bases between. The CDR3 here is CASSPKDRSNQPQHF. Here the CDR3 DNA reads TGTGCCAGCAGTCCTAAGGACAGATCCAATCAGCCCCAGCATTTT.

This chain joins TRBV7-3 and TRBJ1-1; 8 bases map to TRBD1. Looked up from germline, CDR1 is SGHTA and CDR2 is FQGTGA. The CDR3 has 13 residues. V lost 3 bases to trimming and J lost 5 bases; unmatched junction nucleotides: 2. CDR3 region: CASSFQGATEAFF. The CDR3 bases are TGTGCCAGCAGCTTCCAGGGGGCGACTGAAGCTTTCTTT.

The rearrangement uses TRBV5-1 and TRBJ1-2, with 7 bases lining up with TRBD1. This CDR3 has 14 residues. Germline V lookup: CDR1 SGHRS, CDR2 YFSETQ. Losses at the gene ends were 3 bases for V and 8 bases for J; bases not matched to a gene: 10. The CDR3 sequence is CASSYGQAEGGYTF. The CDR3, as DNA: TGCGCCAGCAGCTATGGACAGGCGGAAGGAGGCTACACCTTC.

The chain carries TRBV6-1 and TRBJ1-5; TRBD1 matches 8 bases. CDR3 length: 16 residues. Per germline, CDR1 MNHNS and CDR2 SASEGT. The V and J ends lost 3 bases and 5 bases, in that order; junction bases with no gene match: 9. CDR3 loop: CASSDPGTGSYQPQHF. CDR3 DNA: TGTGCCAGCAGTGACCCCGGGACAGGCTCCTATCAGCCCCAGCATTTT.

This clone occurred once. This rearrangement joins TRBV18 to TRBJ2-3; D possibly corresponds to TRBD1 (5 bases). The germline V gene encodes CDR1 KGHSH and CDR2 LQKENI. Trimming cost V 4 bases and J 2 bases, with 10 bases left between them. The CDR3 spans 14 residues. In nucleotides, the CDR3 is TGTGCCAGCTCACAACGACAGACCACAGATACGCAGTATTTT. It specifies CASSQRQTTDTQYF. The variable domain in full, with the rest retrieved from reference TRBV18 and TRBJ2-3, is NAGVMQNPRHLVRRRGQEARLRCSPMKGHSHVYWYRQLPEEGLKFMVYLQKENIIDESGMPKERFSAEFPKEGPSILRIQQVVRGDSAAYFCASSQRQTTDTQYFGPGTRLTVL.

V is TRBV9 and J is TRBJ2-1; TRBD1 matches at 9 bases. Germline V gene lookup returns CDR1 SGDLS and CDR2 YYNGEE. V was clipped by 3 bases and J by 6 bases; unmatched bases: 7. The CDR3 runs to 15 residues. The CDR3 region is CASSARDRDTNEQFF. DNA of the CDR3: TGTGCCAGCAGCGCCCGGGACAGGGACACCAATGAGCAGTTCTTC.

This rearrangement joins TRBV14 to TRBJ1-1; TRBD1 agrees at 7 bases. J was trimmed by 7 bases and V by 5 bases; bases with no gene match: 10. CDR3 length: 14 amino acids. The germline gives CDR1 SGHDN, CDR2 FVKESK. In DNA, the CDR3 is TGTGCCAGCAGCGCAGGGGGTGGACTGTTTGAAGCTTTCTTT. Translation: CASSAGGGLFEAFF.

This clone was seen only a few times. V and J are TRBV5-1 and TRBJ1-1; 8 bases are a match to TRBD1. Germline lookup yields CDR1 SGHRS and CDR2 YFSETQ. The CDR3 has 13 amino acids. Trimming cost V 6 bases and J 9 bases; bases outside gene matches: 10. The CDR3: CASNPDRADKAFF. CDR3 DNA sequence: TGCGCCAGCAACCCGGACAGGGCTGATAAAGCTTTCTTT.

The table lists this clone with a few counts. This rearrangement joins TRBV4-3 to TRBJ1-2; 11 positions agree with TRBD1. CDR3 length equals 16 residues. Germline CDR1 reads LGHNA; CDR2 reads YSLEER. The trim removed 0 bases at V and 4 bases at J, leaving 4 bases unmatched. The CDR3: CASSQEPGTGGYGYTF. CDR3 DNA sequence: TGCGCCAGCAGCCAAGAACCCGGGACAGGGGGCTATGGCTACACCTTC.

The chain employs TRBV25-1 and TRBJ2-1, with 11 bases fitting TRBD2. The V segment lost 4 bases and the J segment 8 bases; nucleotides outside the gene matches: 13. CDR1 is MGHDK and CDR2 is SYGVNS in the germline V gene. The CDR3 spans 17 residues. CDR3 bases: TGTGCCAGCAGTGGTCTAGCGGGGGGCCCGGGGATGGATGAGCAGTTCTTC. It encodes CASSGLAGGPGMDEQFF.

In DNA form, the CDR3 reads TGTGCCAGCAGCCCCTCGGAGACCCGAAGTTGGGATACGCAGTATTTT. Amino acids: CASSPSETRSWDTQYF. The rearrangement joins TRBV7-9 to TRBJ2-3, with D unresolved. Germline CDR1 and CDR2: SEHNR and FQNEAQ (reference sequence). The CDR3 runs 16 residues. Between the trimmed V and J ends, which lost 5 bases and 6 bases, there was a span of 21 bases.

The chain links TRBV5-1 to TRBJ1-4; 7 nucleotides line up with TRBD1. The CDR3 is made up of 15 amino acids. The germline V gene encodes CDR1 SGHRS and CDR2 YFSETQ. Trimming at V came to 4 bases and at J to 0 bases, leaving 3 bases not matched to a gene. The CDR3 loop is CASSHQGATNEKLFF. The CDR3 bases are TGCGCCAGCAGCCACCAGGGGGCAACTAATGAAAAACTGTTTTTT.

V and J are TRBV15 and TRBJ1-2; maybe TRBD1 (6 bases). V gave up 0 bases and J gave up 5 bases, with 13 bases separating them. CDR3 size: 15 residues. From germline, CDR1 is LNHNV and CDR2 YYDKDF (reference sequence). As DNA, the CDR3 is TGTGCCACCAGCAGAGAGCGGGGGGCGCGTTATGGCTACACCTTC. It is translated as CATSRERGARYGYTF.

CDR3 nucleotide sequence: TGTGCCAGCAGCCAAGCGCCCCTAGGGGGAAGGAACACCGGGGAGCTGTTTTTT. Protein sequence: CASSQAPLGGRNTGELFF. The chain carries TRBV14 and TRBJ2-2; D might be TRBD1 (6 bases). Germline loops: CDR1 SGHDN, CDR2 FVKESK. V dropped 1 base and J dropped 1 base, with 16 bases sitting between them. This CDR3 has 18 residues.